This T cell receptor (beta chain) was profiled in a study of early T cells in non-severe SARS-CoV-2 infection. Using its own MiXCR run on the 5' RACE reads, TCRdb lists one record per CDR3 protein. The table records about 99,000 distinct CDR3 sequences, around 16% of them present only once. The CDR3 extends over 14 amino acids. The germline CDR1 and CDR2 sequences are SGHVS and FNYEAQ. Trimming stripped 5 bases from V and 7 bases from J, with 17 bases between. The chain is built from TRBV7-6 and TRBJ2-5; D might be TRBD1 or TRBD2, each matching 5 bases. This sequence originates from an adult who was a healthcare worker with PCR-confirmed SARS-CoV-2 infection or an uninfected control (not recorded which). The sequenced material came from whole blood. CDR3 coding DNA: TGTGCCAGCAGCGAAGGGGCAGGGACGACGACCCAGTACTTC. Translated, it gives CASSEGAGTTTQYF.